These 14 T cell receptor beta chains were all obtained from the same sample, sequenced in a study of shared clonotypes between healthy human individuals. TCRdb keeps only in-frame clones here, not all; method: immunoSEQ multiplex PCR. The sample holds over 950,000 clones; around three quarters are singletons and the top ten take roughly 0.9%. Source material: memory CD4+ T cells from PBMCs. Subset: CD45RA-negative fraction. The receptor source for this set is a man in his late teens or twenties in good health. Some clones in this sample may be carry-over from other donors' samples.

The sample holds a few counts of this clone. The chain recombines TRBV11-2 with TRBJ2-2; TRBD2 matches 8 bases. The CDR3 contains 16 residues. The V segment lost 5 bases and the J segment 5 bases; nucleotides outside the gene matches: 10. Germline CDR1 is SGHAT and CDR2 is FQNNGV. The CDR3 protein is CASSGSGGADTGELFF. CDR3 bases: TGTGCCAGCAGCGGCAGCGGGGGCGCAGATACCGGGGAGCTGTTTTTT. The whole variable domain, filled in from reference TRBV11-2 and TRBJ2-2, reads EAGVAQSPRYKIIEKRQSVAFWCNPISGHATLYWYQQILGQGPKLLIQFQNNGVVDDSQLPKDRFSAERLKGVDSTLKIQPAKLEDSAVYLCASSGSGGADTGELFFGEGSRLTVL.

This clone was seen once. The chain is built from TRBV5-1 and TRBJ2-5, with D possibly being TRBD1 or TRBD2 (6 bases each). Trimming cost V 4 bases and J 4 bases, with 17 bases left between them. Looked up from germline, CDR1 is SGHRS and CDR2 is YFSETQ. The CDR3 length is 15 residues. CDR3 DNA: TGCGCCAGCAGCGTAGTACAGGGAGGAGGAGAGACCCAGTACTTC. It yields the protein CASSVVQGGGETQYF.

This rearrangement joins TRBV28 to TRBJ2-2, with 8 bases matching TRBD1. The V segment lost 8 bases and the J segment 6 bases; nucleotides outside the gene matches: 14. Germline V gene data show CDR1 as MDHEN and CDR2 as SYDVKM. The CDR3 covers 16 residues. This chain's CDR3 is CASPNKRQGAAGELFF. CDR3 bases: TGTGCCAGCCCGAACAAGAGGCAGGGGGCAGCCGGGGAGCTGTTTTTT.

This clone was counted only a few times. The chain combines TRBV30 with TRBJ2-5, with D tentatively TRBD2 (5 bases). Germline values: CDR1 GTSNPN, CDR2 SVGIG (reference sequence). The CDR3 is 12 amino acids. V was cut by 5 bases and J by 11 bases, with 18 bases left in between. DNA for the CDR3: TGTGCCTGGGAGGGAGAAATTGGAGAGCAGTACTTC. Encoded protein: CAWEGEIGEQYF.

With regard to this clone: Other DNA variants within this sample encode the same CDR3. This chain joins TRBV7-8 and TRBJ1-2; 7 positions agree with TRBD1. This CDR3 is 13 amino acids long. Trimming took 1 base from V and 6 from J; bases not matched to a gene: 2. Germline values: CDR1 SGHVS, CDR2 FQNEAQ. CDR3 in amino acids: CASSLDRGDGYTF. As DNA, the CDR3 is TGTGCCAGCAGCTTAGACAGGGGCGATGGCTACACCTTC.

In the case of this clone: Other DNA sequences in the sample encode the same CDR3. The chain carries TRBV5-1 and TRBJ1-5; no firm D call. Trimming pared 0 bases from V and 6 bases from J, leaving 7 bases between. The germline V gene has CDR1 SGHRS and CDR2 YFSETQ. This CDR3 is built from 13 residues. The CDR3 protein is CASSLEGVQPQHF. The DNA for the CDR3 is TGCGCCAGCAGCTTGGAAGGCGTTCAGCCCCAGCATTTT.

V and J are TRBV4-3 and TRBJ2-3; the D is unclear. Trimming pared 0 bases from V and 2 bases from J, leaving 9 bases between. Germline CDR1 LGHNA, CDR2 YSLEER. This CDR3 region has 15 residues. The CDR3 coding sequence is TGCGCCAGCAGCCAAGAATATGGGATCACAGATACGCAGTATTTT. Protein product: CASSQEYGITDTQYF.

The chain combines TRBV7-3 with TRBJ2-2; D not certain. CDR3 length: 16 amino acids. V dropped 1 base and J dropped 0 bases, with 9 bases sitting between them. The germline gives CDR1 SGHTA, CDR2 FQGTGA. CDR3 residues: CASSLNSPANTGELFF. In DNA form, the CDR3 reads TGTGCCAGCAGCTTAAATAGCCCCGCGAACACCGGGGAGCTGTTTTTT.

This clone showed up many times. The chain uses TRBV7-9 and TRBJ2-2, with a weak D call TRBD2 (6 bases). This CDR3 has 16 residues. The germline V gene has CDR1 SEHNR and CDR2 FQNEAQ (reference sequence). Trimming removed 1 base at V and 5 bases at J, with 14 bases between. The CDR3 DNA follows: TGTGCCAGCAGCTTAGGTCTCGGGGGAATTACCGGGGAGCTGTTTTTT. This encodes CASSLGLGGITGELFF.

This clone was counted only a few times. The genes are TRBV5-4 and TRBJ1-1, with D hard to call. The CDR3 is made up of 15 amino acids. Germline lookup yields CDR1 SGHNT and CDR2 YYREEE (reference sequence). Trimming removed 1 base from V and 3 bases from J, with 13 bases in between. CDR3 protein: CASSLLSVQDTEAFF. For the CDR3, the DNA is TGTGCCAGCAGCTTGCTTTCCGTTCAGGACACTGAAGCTTTCTTT.

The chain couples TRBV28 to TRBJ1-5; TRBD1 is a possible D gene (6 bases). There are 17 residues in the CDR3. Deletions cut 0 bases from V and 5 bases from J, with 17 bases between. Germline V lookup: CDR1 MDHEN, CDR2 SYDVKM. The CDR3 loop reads CASSLWETGPEDQPQHF. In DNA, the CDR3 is TGTGCCAGCAGTTTATGGGAGACAGGACCTGAGGATCAGCCCCAGCATTTT.

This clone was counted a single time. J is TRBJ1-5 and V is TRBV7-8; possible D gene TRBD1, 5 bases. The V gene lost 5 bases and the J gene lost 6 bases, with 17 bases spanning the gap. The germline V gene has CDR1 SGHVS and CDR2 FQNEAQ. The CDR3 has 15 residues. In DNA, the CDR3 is TGTGCCAGCAGCCCCCAACCCGGGGGGGGTCAGCCCCAGCATTTT. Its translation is CASSPQPGGGQPQHF.

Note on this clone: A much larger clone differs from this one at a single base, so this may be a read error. CDR3 region: CASSFNQGNTEAFF. CDR3 in DNA: TGTGCCAGCAGCTTTAACCAGGGGAACACTGAAGCTTTCTTT. The V call is TRBV5-4, the J call TRBJ1-1; weak D call: TRBD1 (5 bases). The CDR3 is 14 residues long. With 2 bases removed from V and 1 base from J, the gap between germline ends came to 9 bases. The germline gives CDR1 SGHNT, CDR2 YYREEE (reference sequence).

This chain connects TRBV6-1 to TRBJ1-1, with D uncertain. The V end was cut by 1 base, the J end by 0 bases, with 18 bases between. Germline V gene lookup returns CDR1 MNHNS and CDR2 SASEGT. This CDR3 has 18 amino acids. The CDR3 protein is CASSEGGARSSLNTEAFF. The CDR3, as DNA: TGTGCCAGCAGTGAAGGGGGTGCACGGTCCAGCCTGAACACTGAAGCTTTCTTT.